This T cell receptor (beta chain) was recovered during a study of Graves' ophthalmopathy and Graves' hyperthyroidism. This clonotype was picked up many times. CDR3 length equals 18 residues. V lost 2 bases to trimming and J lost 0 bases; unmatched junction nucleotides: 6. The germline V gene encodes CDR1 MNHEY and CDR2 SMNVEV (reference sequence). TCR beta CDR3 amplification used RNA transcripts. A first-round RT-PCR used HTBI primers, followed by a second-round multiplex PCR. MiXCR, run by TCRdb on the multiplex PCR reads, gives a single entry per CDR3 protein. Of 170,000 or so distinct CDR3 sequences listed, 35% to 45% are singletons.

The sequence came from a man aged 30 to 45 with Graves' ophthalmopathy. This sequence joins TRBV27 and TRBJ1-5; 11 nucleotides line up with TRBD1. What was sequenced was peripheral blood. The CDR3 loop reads CASSLTGQGVNSNQPQHF. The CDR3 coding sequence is TGTGCCAGCAGTTTAACGGGACAGGGGGTCAATAGCAATCAGCCCCAGCATTTT.